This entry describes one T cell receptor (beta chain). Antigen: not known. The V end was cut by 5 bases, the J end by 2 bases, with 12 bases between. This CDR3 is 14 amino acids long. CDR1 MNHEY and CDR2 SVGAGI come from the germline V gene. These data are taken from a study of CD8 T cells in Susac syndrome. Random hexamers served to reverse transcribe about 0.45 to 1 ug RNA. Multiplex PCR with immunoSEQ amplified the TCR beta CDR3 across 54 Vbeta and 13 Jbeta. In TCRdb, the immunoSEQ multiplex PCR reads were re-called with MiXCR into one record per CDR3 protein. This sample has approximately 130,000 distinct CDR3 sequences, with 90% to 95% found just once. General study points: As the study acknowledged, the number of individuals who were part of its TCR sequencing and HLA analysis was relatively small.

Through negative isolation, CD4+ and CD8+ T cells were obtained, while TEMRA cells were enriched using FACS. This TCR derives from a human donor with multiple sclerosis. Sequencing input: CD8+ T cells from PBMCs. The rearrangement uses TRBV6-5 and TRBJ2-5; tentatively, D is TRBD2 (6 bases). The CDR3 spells CASSLTGLQETQYF. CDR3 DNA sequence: TGTGCCAGCAGTCTAACAGGACTACAAGAGACCCAGTACTTC.